This entry lists 30 T cell receptor beta chains sequenced from one sample in a study of post-analysis software for immune sequencing data. General study findings and limits: Four or five TRBV segments were more frequent in patients than controls; TRBV5-6, TRBV5-1 and TRBV20-1 belonged to this group.

Unique-molecular-identifier-tagged TCR beta cDNA libraries were used. TCRdb reprocessed the PCR reads via MiXCR and lists one record per CDR3 protein. The data contain around 400,000 distinct CDR3 sequences, 30% to 40% of them singletons. Their specific antigens are unknown. Source material: blood. These receptor sequences come from a girl aged 2 to 9 with multiple sclerosis.

The rearrangement joins TRBV4-1 to TRBJ2-1; TRBD1 or TRBD2 may be the D gene (5 bases each). V lost 0 bases and J 7 bases, leaving 25 bases between the germline ends. The length of the CDR3 is 19 residues. CDR1 is MGHRA, CDR2 YSYEKL, per germline. In DNA, the CDR3 is TGCGCCAGCAGCCAAGATCCGGAATTTGGGGACCTAAAGGGTAATGAGCAGTTCTTC. This translates into CASSQDPEFGDLKGNEQFF.

CDR3 in amino acids: CASTFWGQGGMFF. In DNA, the CDR3 is TGTGCCAGCACGTTTTGGGGACAGGGCGGGATGTTCTTC. The chain has TRBV28 and TRBJ2-1; 9 bases are shared with TRBD1. CDR3 length: 13 amino acids. With 7 bases clipped from V and 15 bases from J, the junction kept 13 bases outside the gene matches. Germline values: CDR1 MDHEN, CDR2 SYDVKM.

This clonotype was counted between two and nine times. This rearrangement joins TRBV29-1 to TRBJ2-7, with TRBD2 matching over 7 bases. Per the germline V gene, CDR1 is SQVTM and CDR2 is ANQGSEA. CDR3 length: 11 residues. After removal of 4 bases from V and 8 bases from J, the junction contained 5 bases not matched to a gene. The CDR3 protein is CSVAWGGKQYF. In nucleotides, the CDR3 is TGCAGCGTTGCGTGGGGGGGGAAGCAGTACTTC.

In DNA, the CDR3 is TGTGCCAGCAGCCTACAGGGGCAGCAGCCCCAGCATTTT. Protein sequence: CASSLQGQQPQHF. The chain has TRBV4-2 and TRBJ1-5; TRBD1 aligns across 7 bases. There are 13 residues in the CDR3. Germline V gene data show CDR1 as LGHNA and CDR2 as YNFKEQ. With 4 bases clipped from V and 7 bases from J, the junction kept 4 bases outside the gene matches.

The rearrangement uses TRBV7-9 and TRBJ1-2; D may be TRBD1 (6 bases). Trimming took off 6 bases at V and 0 bases at J, with 14 bases between the two ends. Germline CDR1 reads SEHNR; CDR2 reads FQNEAQ (reference sequence). CDR3 length equals 15 residues. The CDR3 bases are TGTGCCAGCAGAAACCACAGGGTTGCTAACTATGGCTACACCTTC. Translation: CASRNHRVANYGYTF.

The chain uses TRBV4-3 and TRBJ2-3; TRBD2 matches 12 bases. Germline V CDR1 and CDR2: LGHNA, YSLEER. This CDR3 is 16 amino acids long. V gave up 4 bases and J gave up 3 bases; unmatched junction bases: 5. The CDR3 DNA reads as TGCGCCAGCAGCCGCCGGACTAGCGGGAAAACAGATACGCAGTATTTT. Protein product: CASSRRTSGKTDTQYF.

This clonotype was detected a few times. This rearrangement joins TRBV29-1 to TRBJ2-3, with 7 bases lining up with TRBD2. V shed 4 bases, J shed 3 bases, and the junction held 7 bases outside the gene matches. Per germline, CDR1 SQVTM and CDR2 ANQGSEA. The CDR3 totals 14 residues. CDR3 coding DNA: TGCAGCGTTGCCCCGGGAGGAAGGACAGATACGCAGTATTTT. This encodes CSVAPGGRTDTQYF.

The rearrangement uses TRBV5-1 and TRBJ1-2; unclear D gene. CDR3 length: 14 residues. V was cut by 0 bases and J by 4 bases, with 10 bases left in between. Germline V gene lookup returns CDR1 SGHRS and CDR2 YFSETQ. Written as DNA, the CDR3 is TGCGCCAGCAGCTTGGTTCTGGGTGGCTATGGCTACACCTTC. Its protein product is CASSLVLGGYGYTF.

The genes are TRBV7-6 and TRBJ2-5; possibly TRBD1 or TRBD2 for D (5 bases each). This CDR3 has 14 amino acids. Between the trimmed V and J ends, which lost 5 bases and 4 bases, there was a span of 14 bases. Germline V CDR1 and CDR2: SGHVS, FNYEAQ. The DNA of the CDR3 is TGTGCCAGCAGCCCGACGAGGGGACGAGAGACCCAGTACTTC. Translating gives CASSPTRGRETQYF.

This sequence joins TRBV12-3 or TRBV12-4 and TRBJ2-7; 8 bases match TRBD1. The V gene end was trimmed by 6 bases and the J gene end by 4 bases; junction bases not matched to a gene: 14. The CDR3 has 16 residues. CDR3 protein: CASSPRTGSTLYEQYF. In DNA, the CDR3 is TGTGCCAGCAGCCCTAGGACAGGGAGCACACTTTACGAGCAGTACTTC.

The rearrangement uses TRBV7-2 and TRBJ2-7; 8 bases agree with TRBD1. The V segment lost 5 bases and the J segment 5 bases; nucleotides outside the gene matches: 14. Germline CDR1 is SGHTA and CDR2 is FQGNSA. This CDR3 has 16 amino acids. CDR3 sequence (DNA): TGTGCCAGCAGCCGTTTAGCCCGTTCAGGGGGCGACGAGCAGTACTTC. It translates to CASSRLARSGGDEQYF.

The sample holds a few counts of this clonotype. V usage is TRBV7-3 and J usage is TRBJ2-7, with TRBD2 as a possible D gene (6 bases). Germline loops: CDR1 SGHTA, CDR2 FQGTGA. The CDR3 consists of 18 residues. V shed 1 base and J shed 4 bases, with 23 bases lying between them. DNA for the CDR3: TGTGCCAGCAGCTTAATAGGTCCGGCCGGCGGGGAAGGTTACGAGCAGTACTTC. It codes for CASSLIGPAGGEGYEQYF.

The chain has TRBV4-2 and TRBJ1-3; D gene uncertain. Germline V lookup: CDR1 LGHNA, CDR2 YNFKEQ. The CDR3 extends over 13 amino acids. V lost 0 bases and J lost 7, with 7 bases in between. For the CDR3, the DNA is TGTGCCAGCAGCCAAGATCGAAGGAACACCATATATTTT. It specifies CASSQDRRNTIYF.

This sequence joins TRBV5-1 and TRBJ2-7; D is possibly TRBD1 (6 bases). The germline V gene has CDR1 SGHRS and CDR2 YFSETQ. With 0 bases removed from V and 3 bases from J, the gap between germline ends came to 16 bases. The CDR3 sequence is 16 residues long. The chain's CDR3 is CASSLEPGVTNYEQYF. The CDR3 DNA reads as TGCGCCAGCAGCTTGGAGCCAGGGGTTACGAACTACGAGCAGTACTTC.

This clonotype has more than one count but fewer than ten. This chain uses TRBV7-6 with TRBJ2-1; D remains ambiguous. Germline CDR1 and CDR2: SGHVS and FNYEAQ. The length of the CDR3 is 13 residues. V lost 10 bases and J 7 bases, leaving 17 bases between the germline ends. The CDR3 sequence is CATSGVLKNEQFF. In DNA form, the CDR3 reads TGTGCCACTTCGGGTGTTTTGAAGAATGAGCAGTTCTTC.

Only a few counts were recorded for this clonotype. The chain is built from TRBV12-3 or TRBV12-4 and TRBJ1-1; unclear D gene. CDR3 length equals 12 residues. The germline V and J ends were trimmed by 6 bases and 1 base, with 6 bases remaining between them. Here the CDR3 DNA reads TGTGCCAGCAGCTTCGGGAACACTGAAGCTTTCTTT. Its translation is CASSFGNTEAFF.

The sample holds a few counts of this clonotype. The chain has TRBV6-2 or TRBV6-3 and TRBJ2-1, with TRBD2 as a possible D gene (5 bases). Trimming stripped 0 bases from V and 0 bases from J, with 6 bases between. The CDR3 runs to 15 residues. The germline V gene encodes CDR1 MNHEY and CDR2 SVGEGT. In nucleotides, the CDR3 is TGTGCCAGCAGTTACTCAACTAGCTCCTACAATGAGCAGTTCTTC. Amino acids: CASSYSTSSYNEQFF.

The CDR3 region is CSASGLAGATSTDTQYF. The CDR3 region has the DNA TGCAGTGCTAGCGGACTAGCGGGGGCCACTAGCACAGATACGCAGTATTTT. V and J are TRBV20-1 and TRBJ2-3, with 13 bases matching TRBD2. This CDR3 has 17 amino acids. The V gene end was trimmed by 3 bases and the J gene end by 0 bases; junction bases not matched to a gene: 6. Germline loops: CDR1 DFQATT, CDR2 SNEGSKA (reference sequence).

The genes are TRBV7-9 and TRBJ2-2, with a weak D call TRBD1 (5 bases). The CDR3 sequence is 13 residues long. Germline assignment: CDR1 SEHNR and CDR2 FQNEAQ (reference sequence). Trimming pared 5 bases from V and 6 bases from J, leaving 10 bases between. Here the CDR3 DNA reads TGTGCCAGCAGCATAGGGGTTCCCGGGGAGCTGTTTTTT. Encoded protein: CASSIGVPGELFF.

The chain recombines TRBV5-6 with TRBJ1-1; 8 bases line up with TRBD1. J lost 5 bases, V lost 2 bases, and 5 bases had no gene match. This CDR3 has 14 amino acids. Per germline, CDR1 SGHDT and CDR2 YYEEEE. As DNA, the CDR3 is TGTGCCAGCAGCTTAATACAGGGGGGGACTGAAGCTTTCTTT. This gives the protein CASSLIQGGTEAFF. Variable domain in full (rest from reference TRBV5-6 and TRBJ1-1): DAGVTQSPTHLIKTRGQQVTLRCSPKSGHDTVSWYQQALGQGPQFIFQYYEEEERQRGNFPDRFSGHQFPNYSSELNVNALLLGDSALYLCASSLIQGGTEAFFGQGTRLTVV.

The CDR3 coding sequence is TGTGCCAGCAGCTTAAGAACGGCGGCGGGGGACTCCTACAATGAGCAGTTCTTC. This encodes CASSLRTAAGDSYNEQFF. The chain combines TRBV7-3 with TRBJ2-1; 7 bases are shared with TRBD2. The CDR3 is made up of 18 amino acids. Germline V gene sequence: CDR1 SGHTA, CDR2 FQGTGA. The trim removed 1 base at V and 0 bases at J, leaving 9 bases unmatched.

The rearrangement joins TRBV15 to TRBJ1-6; perhaps TRBD1 as D (5 bases). In germline, CDR1 is LNHNV, CDR2 YYDKDF (reference sequence). The CDR3 runs 15 residues. Trimming took 0 bases from V and 10 from J, leaving 13 bases between them. The CDR3 loop reads CATSRDLGVGSPLHF. CDR3 DNA: TGTGCCACCAGCAGAGATCTGGGGGTAGGGTCACCCCTCCACTTT. Based on the CDR3 plus reference TRBV15 and TRBJ1-6, the full variable domain is DAMVIQNPRYQVTQFGKPVTLSCSQTLNHNVMYWYQQKSSQAPKLLFHYYDKDFNNEADTPDNFQSRRPNTSFCFLDIRSPGLGDTAMYLCATSRDLGVGSPLHFGNGTRLTVT.

The chain employs TRBV12-3 or TRBV12-4 and TRBJ2-2, with D possibly TRBD1 on 5 matching bases. The CDR3 runs 14 residues. Trimming took 6 bases from V and 1 from J, leaving 9 bases between them. Written as DNA, the CDR3 is TGTGCCAGCAGGCTCGGACAGAACACCGGGGAGCTGTTTTTT. Its protein is CASRLGQNTGELFF.

The rearrangement links TRBV4-1 to TRBJ1-1, with D uncertain. V was trimmed by 6 bases and J by 8 bases, leaving 19 bases between them. The CDR3 consists of 14 residues. Per the germline V gene, CDR1 is MGHRA and CDR2 is YSYEKL. CDR3 sequence: CASRRPMPKDEAFF. In DNA form, the CDR3 reads TGCGCCAGCAGGCGACCGATGCCTAAGGACGAAGCTTTCTTT.

This clonotype was seen a few times. The chain joins TRBV20-1 to TRBJ1-2; TRBD1 might be the D (5 bases). This CDR3 spans 12 amino acids. Germline-derived CDR1 and CDR2 are DFQATT and SNEGSKA (reference sequence). V lost 1 base and J lost 4, with 7 bases in between. The CDR3 loop reads CSARGGRYGYTF. DNA of the CDR3: TGCAGTGCTAGAGGGGGACGCTATGGCTACACCTTC.

V and J are TRBV7-2 and TRBJ1-2, with 7 positions matching TRBD1. V was clipped by 2 bases and J by 6 bases; unmatched bases: 6. Germline CDR1 reads SGHTA; CDR2 reads FQGNSA. CDR3 length: 14 amino acids. The CDR3 DNA follows: TGTGCCAGCAGCTTAAAGGGGGCGATGAATGGCTACACCTTC. Protein: CASSLKGAMNGYTF.

This clonotype was observed a handful of times. V gene TRBV20-1 combines with J gene TRBJ2-3; either TRBD1 or TRBD2 may fit D (5 bases each). Germline CDR1 reads DFQATT; CDR2 reads SNEGSKA (reference sequence). This CDR3 spans 15 amino acids. Trimming took 3 bases from V and 4 from J, leaving 17 bases between them. This CDR3 reads CSASRSRDEADTQYF. The CDR3 bases are TGCAGTGCTAGTAGGTCCCGGGACGAGGCAGATACGCAGTATTTT.

The chain uses TRBV6-1 and TRBJ2-7; 7 bases line up with TRBD1. The germline V gene encodes CDR1 MNHNS and CDR2 SASEGT. The CDR3 loop spans 14 amino acids. V shed 1 base and J 3 bases; nucleotides not matched to a gene: 3. CDR3 residues: CASSEGGTVYEQYF. The CDR3 DNA follows: TGTGCCAGCAGTGAAGGTGGGACAGTCTACGAGCAGTACTTC.

The chain combines TRBV18 with TRBJ2-1, with 7 bases that match TRBD1. The CDR3 spans 16 residues. V was clipped by 0 bases and J by 10 bases; unmatched bases: 12. Germline-derived CDR1 and CDR2 are KGHSH and LQKENI. In nucleotides, the CDR3 is TGTGCCAGCTCACCACCAGACAGGGTGGACCCCTACGAGCAGTTCTTC. Its protein is CASSPPDRVDPYEQFF.

V is TRBV20-1 and J is TRBJ1-5; D uncertain. This CDR3 is built from 16 residues. Germline CDR1 reads DFQATT; CDR2 reads SNEGSKA (reference sequence). V shed 6 bases and J shed 0 bases, with 18 bases lying between them. This CDR3 is CSAPAPIVLSNQPQHF. CDR3 nucleotides: TGCAGTGCGCCGGCGCCGATCGTCCTTAGCAATCAGCCCCAGCATTTT.